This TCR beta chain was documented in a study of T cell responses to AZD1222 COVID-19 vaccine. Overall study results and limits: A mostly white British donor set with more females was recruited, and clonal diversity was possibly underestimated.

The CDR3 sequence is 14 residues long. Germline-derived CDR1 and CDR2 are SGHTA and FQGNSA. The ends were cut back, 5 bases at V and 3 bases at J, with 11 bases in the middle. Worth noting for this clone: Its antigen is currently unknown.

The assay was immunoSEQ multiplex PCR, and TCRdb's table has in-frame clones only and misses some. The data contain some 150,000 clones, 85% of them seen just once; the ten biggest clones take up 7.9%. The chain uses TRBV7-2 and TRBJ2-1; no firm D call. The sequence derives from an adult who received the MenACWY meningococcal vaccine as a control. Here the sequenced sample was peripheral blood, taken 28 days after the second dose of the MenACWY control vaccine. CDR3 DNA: TGTGCCAGCAGCACCCACCCCGACTACAATGAGCAGTTCTTC. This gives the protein CASSTHPDYNEQFF.